This entry describes one T cell receptor beta chain. This table comes from immunoSEQ multiplex PCR, and its TCRdb copy is limited to in-frame clones, with some not included. This sample has around 56,000 clones, with approximately 90% found just once. The record originates from a study of T cell changes during pregnancy in multiple sclerosis. This CDR3 is 12 amino acids long. Germline values: CDR1 SGHNT, CDR2 YENEEA. V shed 11 bases and J 4 bases; nucleotides not matched to a gene: 7. The sample consisted of CD4+ T cells from peripheral blood mononuclear cells, taken in the third trimester of pregnancy. This chain uses TRBV11-3 with TRBJ1-1, with 7 bases fitting TRBD1. This clonotype originated in a female donor with multiple sclerosis, enrolled in a pregnancy study. CDR3 sequence reads: CASGAGGTEAFF. CDR3 in DNA: TGTGCCTCCGGGGCAGGGGGCACTGAAGCTTTCTTT.